This T cell receptor beta chain is from a study of early T cells in non-severe SARS-CoV-2 infection. The CDR3 consists of 15 residues. From germline, CDR1 is SGHNT and CDR2 YENEEA. Trimming left V 2 bases short and J 1 base short, with 11 bases between. This clonotype was found many times. Each single cDNA molecule received a unique molecular identifier. TCRdb reanalysed the 5' RACE reads using MiXCR and keeps one entry per CDR3 protein. This table holds tens of thousands of distinct CDR3 sequences, around 10% found once. The TCR sequence derives from an adult who was a healthcare worker with PCR-confirmed SARS-CoV-2 infection or an uninfected control (not recorded which). The source material was whole blood. The chain uses TRBV11-3 and TRBJ1-1; the D gene is possibly TRBD1 (6 bases). The CDR3 nucleotides read TGTGCCAGCAGCTTACAACAGGGCACGAACACTGAAGCTTTCTTT. It is translated as CASSLQQGTNTEAFF. Drawing the rest from reference TRBV11-3 and TRBJ1-1, the complete variable domain is EAGVVQSPRYKIIEKKQPVAFWCNPISGHNTLYWYLQNLGQGPELLIRYENEEAVDDSQLPKDRFSAERLKGVDSTLKIQPAELGDSAVYLCASSLQQGTNTEAFFGQGTRLTVV.